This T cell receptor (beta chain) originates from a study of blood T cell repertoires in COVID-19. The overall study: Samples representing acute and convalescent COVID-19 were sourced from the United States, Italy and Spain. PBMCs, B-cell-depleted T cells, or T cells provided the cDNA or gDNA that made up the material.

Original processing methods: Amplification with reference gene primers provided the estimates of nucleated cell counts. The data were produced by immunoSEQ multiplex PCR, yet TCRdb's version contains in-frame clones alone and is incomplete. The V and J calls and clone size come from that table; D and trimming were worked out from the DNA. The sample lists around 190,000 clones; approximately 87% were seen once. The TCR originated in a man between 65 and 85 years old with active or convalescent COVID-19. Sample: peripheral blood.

In DNA form, the CDR3 reads TGTGCCAGCAGCTCCGCGGGGCTAGCGGTCACCGGGGAGCTGTTTTTT. This gives the protein CASSSAGLAVTGELFF. The chain uses TRBV7-2 and TRBJ2-2; 7 nucleotides match TRBD2. The junction had 9 bases not matched to a gene; V was cut back by 4 bases and J by 4 bases. The germline V gene encodes CDR1 SGHTA and CDR2 FQGNSA. The CDR3 has 16 amino acids.